Below are 8 T cell receptor beta chains sequenced from a single sample in a study of human T cells and chemical hapten exposure. In TCRdb, the RACE reads were re-called with MiXCR into one record per CDR3 protein. The sample has about 92,000 distinct CDR3 sequences, approximately 10% seen once; the top ten hold around 1%. Time point reported: patch test 3, about 24 weeks after DPC sensitization. Treatment reported: therapeutic diphenylcyclopropenone sensitization with weekly scalp DPC. The material was whole blood, obtained in connection with sensitization to the hapten diphenylcyclopropenone (DPC). The receptors stem from a woman between 25 and 40 years old with alopecia areata. Some clones in this sample may be carry-over from other donors' samples.

This rearrangement joins TRBV27 to TRBJ2-7; the D gene could be TRBD1 or TRBD2 (5 bases each). The CDR3 runs to 12 residues. Trimming took 4 bases from V and 7 from J, leaving 11 bases between them. Per the germline V gene, CDR1 is MNHEY and CDR2 is SMNVEV (reference sequence). CDR3 DNA: TGTGCCAGCAGTTGGGGGACGGGTGAGCAGTACTTC. Its translation is CASSWGTGEQYF.

This clonotype has a count of ten or more. The V gene is TRBV28, the J gene TRBJ2-7; TRBD1 is a possible D gene (5 bases). The V gene lost 7 bases and the J gene lost 8 bases, with 15 bases spanning the gap. The CDR3 consists of 12 residues. Germline V gene data show CDR1 as MDHEN and CDR2 as SYDVKM. The CDR3 sequence is CASTGPGYKQYF. The CDR3 DNA reads as TGTGCCAGCACAGGACCAGGGTACAAGCAGTACTTC.

This clonotype showed up many times. V and J are TRBV20-1 and TRBJ2-7, with D perhaps assigned TRBD1 or TRBD2 (5 bases each). Germline CDR1 is DFQATT and CDR2 is SNEGSKA (reference sequence). V was pared by 6 bases and J by 3 bases, with 12 bases between. This CDR3 region has 12 residues. The CDR3 nucleotides are TGCAGTGCCGGGACCTGGTACTACGAGCAGTACTTC. It encodes CSAGTWYYEQYF.

The rearrangement links TRBV28 to TRBJ2-7, with D maybe TRBD2 (6 bases). This CDR3 is 11 amino acids long. Per the germline V gene, CDR1 is MDHEN and CDR2 is SYDVKM. The V gene lost 8 bases and the J gene lost 1 base, with 6 bases spanning the gap. In DNA, the CDR3 is TGTGCCAGCGGGGGGTCCTACGAGCAGTACGTC. It is translated as CASGGSYEQYV.

The gene calls are TRBV6-2 or TRBV6-3 and TRBJ2-2; D possibly corresponds to TRBD2 (5 bases). Per the germline V gene, CDR1 is MNHEY and CDR2 is SVGEGT. The V end was cut by 2 bases, the J end by 0 bases, with 7 bases between. The CDR3 consists of 15 residues. Written as DNA, the CDR3 is TGTGCCAGCAGTTACGGCGGGTCGAACACCGGGGAGCTGTTTTTT. It codes for CASSYGGSNTGELFF.

In its sample, this clonotype was seen many times. The V gene is TRBV20-1, the J gene TRBJ2-3; D ambiguous. The CDR3 covers 16 residues. With 1 base removed from V and 1 base from J, the gap between germline ends came to 15 bases. Germline assignment: CDR1 DFQATT and CDR2 SNEGSKA (reference sequence). The CDR3 bases are TGCAGTGCTAGAGCCTTGGAGCAATCGCGCACAGATACGCAGTATTTT. Translated, it gives CSARALEQSRTDTQYF.

V usage is TRBV7-2 and J usage is TRBJ1-1, with D maybe TRBD1 (6 bases). The CDR3 is 14 residues long. V was trimmed by 1 base and J by 8 bases, leaving 14 bases between them. Germline V gene sequence: CDR1 SGHTA, CDR2 FQGNSA. The CDR3 loop reads CASSLGATGQEAFF. CDR3 sequence (DNA): TGTGCCAGCAGCTTAGGGGCGACAGGACAAGAAGCTTTCTTT.

In this sample, this clonotype turned up many times. The chain is built from TRBV5-1 and TRBJ2-7; D not resolved. Germline V gene lookup returns CDR1 SGHRS and CDR2 YFSETQ. This CDR3 has 12 residues. Trimming cost V 5 bases and J 2 bases, with 8 bases left between them. The DNA of the CDR3 is TGCGCCAGCAGGGCGACGACCTACGAGCAGTACGTC. It codes for CASRATTYEQYV.